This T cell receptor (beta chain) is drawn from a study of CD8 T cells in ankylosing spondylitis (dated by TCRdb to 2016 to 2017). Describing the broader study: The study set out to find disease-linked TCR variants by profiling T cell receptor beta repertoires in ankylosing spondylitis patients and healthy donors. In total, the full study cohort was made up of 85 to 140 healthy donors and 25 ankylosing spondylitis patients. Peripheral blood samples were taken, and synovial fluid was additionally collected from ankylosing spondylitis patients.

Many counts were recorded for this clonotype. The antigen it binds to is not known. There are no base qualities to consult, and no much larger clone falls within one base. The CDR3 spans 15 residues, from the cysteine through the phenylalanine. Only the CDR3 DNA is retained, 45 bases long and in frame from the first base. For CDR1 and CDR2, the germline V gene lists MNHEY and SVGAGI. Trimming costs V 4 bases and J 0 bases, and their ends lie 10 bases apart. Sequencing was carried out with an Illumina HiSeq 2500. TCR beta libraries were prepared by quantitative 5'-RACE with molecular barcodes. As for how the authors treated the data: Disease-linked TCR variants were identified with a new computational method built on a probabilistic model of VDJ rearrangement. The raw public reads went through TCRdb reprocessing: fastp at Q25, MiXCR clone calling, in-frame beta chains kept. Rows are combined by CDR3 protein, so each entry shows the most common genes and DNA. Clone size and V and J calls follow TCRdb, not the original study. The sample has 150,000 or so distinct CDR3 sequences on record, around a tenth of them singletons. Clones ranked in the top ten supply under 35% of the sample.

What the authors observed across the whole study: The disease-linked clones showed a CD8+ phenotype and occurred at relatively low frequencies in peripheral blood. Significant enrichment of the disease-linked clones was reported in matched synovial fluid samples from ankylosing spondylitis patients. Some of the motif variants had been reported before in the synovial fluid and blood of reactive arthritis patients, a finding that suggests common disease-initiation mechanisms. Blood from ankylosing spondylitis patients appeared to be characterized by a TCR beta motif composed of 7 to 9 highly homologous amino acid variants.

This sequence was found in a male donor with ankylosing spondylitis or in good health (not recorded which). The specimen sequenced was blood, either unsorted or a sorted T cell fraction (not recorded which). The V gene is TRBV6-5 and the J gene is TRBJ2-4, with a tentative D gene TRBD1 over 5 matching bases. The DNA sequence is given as TGTGCCAGCAGTTTAGACAGCCTAGCCAAAAACATTCAGTACTTC. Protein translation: CASSLDSLAKNIQYF.